This is a list of T cell receptor beta chains from one sample in a study of cytomegalovirus exposure and HLA in healthy donors. Here immunoSEQ multiplex PCR was the method, and the copy in TCRdb shows in-frame clones only, minus some. Among around 150,000 clones listed, approximately 77% were seen once. The material sequenced was PBMCs. Every receptor here comes from a woman between 40 and 55 years old in good health and CMV-seronegative. Each CDR3 is given with its conserved first and last residue. D genes are given only for firm matches. Not every row has a clone size; where given, it reads once, few, many or a size class.

>-|TRBJ2-3|-|TRBV10-3
TGTGCCATCAGTGAGGAGGGGGTGGGGACAGATACGCAGTATTTT
CAISEEGVGTDTQYF
>-|TRBJ2-7|-|TRBV28
TGTGCCAGCGGGTCGGCCAGGATTTACGAGCAGTACTTC
CASGSARIYEQYF
>once|TRBJ2-1|TRBD2|TRBV19
TGTGCCAGTATCGGTATAGCGGGGAGCTCCTACAATGAGCAGTTCTTC
CASIGIAGSSYNEQFF
>-|TRBJ2-7|TRBD1|TRBV6-5
TGTGCCAGCGCCCGGGACAGGGCCTCCTACGAGCAGTACTTC
CASARDRASYEQYF
>-|TRBJ2-2|TRBD2|TRBV6-5
TGTGCCAGCAGTTACCCCCGGGGGGGATACACCGGGGAGCTGTTTTTT
CASSYPRGGYTGELFF
>-|TRBJ2-3|TRBD2|TRBV19
TGTGCCAGTAGTTCCCGACTAGCGGGGGTCACAGATACGCAGTATTTT
CASSSRLAGVTDTQYF
>few|TRBJ1-2|TRBD1|TRBV6-5
TGTGCCAGCAGCAGTGACAGGGACTATGGCTACACCTTC
CASSSDRDYGYTF
>-|TRBJ1-2|-|TRBV7-9
TGTGCCAGCAGCTTACTGAGGAGGGCTCCACATGGCTACACCTTC
CASSLLRRAPHGYTF
>once|TRBJ1-1|-|TRBV12-5
TGTGCTAGTGGTCTGGAGAGACAGTCCTCGAACACTGAAGCTTTCTTT
CASGLERQSSNTEAFF
>-|TRBJ1-1|-|TRBV9
TGTGCCAGCAGCCCGATGCGGGAGAACACTGAAGCTTTCTTT
CASSPMRENTEAFF
>-|TRBJ2-1|-|TRBV7-9
TGTGCCAGCAGCCCTATCCGGTCAAGCTCCTACAATGAGCAGTTCTTC
CASSPIRSSSYNEQFF
>-|TRBJ2-7|TRBD1|TRBV5-1
TGCGCCAGCAGCAACAGACAGGGGGCCTACGAGCAGTACTTC
CASSNRQGAYEQYF
>-|TRBJ2-3|-|TRBV7-9
TGTGCCAGCAGCTTAAGCGGCACTAGCACAGATACGCAGTATTTT
CASSLSGTSTDTQYF
>-|TRBJ2-7|-|TRBV7-2
TGTGCCAGCAGCTTTTTCGTCTCTAGTTCGTCCGAGCAGTACTTC
CASSFFVSSSSEQYF
>-|TRBJ1-1|TRBD1|TRBV7-2
TGTGCCAGCAGCTTAGGCGGGACAGGCTATGGGAACACTGAAGCTTTCTTT
CASSLGGTGYGNTEAFF
>-|TRBJ2-7|-|TRBV7-2
TGTGCCAGCAGCTTAAAATACAACTACGAGCAGTACTTC
CASSLKYNYEQYF
>few|TRBJ2-2|-|TRBV5-1
TGCGCCAGCAGACATGGGAGGGGGGCGCCGGACACCGGGGAGCTGTTTTTT
CASRHGRGAPDTGELFF
>-|TRBJ1-6|-|TRBV5-6
TGTGCCAGCAGCCCCTGGGCCGTAAATTCACCCCTCCACTTT
CASSPWAVNSPLHF
>-|TRBJ2-1|TRBD2|TRBV4-1
TGCGCCAGCAGCCAAGATTGGACCGGGGGGGCGCGTGAGCAGTTCTTC
CASSQDWTGGAREQFF
>-|TRBJ2-7|TRBD1|TRBV2
TGTGCCAGCAGTAGCCGGGACAGGGAGTACTTC
CASSSRDREYF
>-|TRBJ1-5|TRBD1|TRBV19
TGTGCCAGTAGTACTACCGGGACAGGGGGCTGGAGCAATCAGCCCCAGCATTTT
CASSTTGTGGWSNQPQHF
>-|TRBJ1-2|-|TRBV9
TGTGCCAGCGGGGGGTACACCTTC
CASGGYTF
>-|TRBJ1-6|-|TRBV4-3
TGCGCCAGCAGGAAAGGGGGATTCGATAATTCACCCCTCCACTTT
CASRKGGFDNSPLHF
>-|TRBJ2-7|TRBD1|TRBV29-1
TGCAGCGTAGCTCGGGACAGGGGCTACTACGAGCAGTACTTC
CSVARDRGYYEQYF